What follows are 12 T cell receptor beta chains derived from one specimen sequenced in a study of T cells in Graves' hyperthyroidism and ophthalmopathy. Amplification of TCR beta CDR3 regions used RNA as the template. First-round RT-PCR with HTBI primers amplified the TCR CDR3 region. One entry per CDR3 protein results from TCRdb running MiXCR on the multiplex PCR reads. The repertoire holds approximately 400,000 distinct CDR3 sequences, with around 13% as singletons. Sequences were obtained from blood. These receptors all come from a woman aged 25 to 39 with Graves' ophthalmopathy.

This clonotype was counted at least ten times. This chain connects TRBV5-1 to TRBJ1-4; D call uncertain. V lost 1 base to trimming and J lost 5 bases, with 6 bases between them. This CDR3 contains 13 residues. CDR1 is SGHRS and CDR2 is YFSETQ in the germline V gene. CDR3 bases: TGCGCCAGCAGCTTGATGCAGAATGAAAAACTGTTTTTT. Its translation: CASSLMQNEKLFF.

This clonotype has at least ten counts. The CDR3: CSVEVVGDRGTDTQYF. The DNA of the CDR3 is TGCAGCGTTGAGGTTGTTGGGGACAGGGGCACAGATACGCAGTATTTT. This chain links TRBV29-1 with TRBJ2-3; 9 bases are a match to TRBD1. Germline values: CDR1 SQVTM, CDR2 ANQGSEA. V was clipped by 3 bases and J by 1 base; unmatched bases: 8. This CDR3 region has 16 residues.

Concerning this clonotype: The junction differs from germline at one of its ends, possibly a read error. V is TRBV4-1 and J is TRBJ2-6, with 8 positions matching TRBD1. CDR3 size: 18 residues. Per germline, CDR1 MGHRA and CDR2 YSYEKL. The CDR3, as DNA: TGCGCCAGCAACCAATTTGGACAGGGTGCCTCTGGGGCCAACGTCCTGACTTTC. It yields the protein CASNQFGQGASGANVLTF.

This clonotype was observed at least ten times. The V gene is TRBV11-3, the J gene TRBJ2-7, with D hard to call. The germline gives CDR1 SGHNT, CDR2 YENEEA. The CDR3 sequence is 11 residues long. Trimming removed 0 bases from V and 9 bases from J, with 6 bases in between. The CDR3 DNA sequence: TGTGCCAGCAGCTTAGATCTGGGGCAGTACTTC. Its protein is CASSLDLGQYF.

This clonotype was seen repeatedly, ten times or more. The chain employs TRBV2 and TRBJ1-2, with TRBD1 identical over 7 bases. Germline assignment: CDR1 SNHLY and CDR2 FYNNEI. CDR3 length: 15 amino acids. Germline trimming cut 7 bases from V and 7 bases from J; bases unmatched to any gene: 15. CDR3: CASTDRGETGPGYTF. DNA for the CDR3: TGTGCCAGCACCGACCGGGGGGAGACAGGGCCTGGCTACACCTTC.

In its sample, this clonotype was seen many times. The CDR3 DNA follows: TGTGCCAGCAGCTTAGGAGATTTCTCCACCGGGGAGCTGTTTTTT. Translating gives CASSLGDFSTGELFF. The chain uses TRBV11-2 and TRBJ2-2; D gene uncertain. The V gene's germline CDR1 is SGHAT and CDR2 FQNNGV. V lost 1 base and J lost 4, with 10 bases in between. The CDR3 loop spans 15 amino acids.

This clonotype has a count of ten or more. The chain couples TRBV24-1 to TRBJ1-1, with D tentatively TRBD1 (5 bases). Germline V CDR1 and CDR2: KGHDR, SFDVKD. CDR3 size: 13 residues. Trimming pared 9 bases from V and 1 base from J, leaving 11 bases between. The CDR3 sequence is CATDRGENTEAFF. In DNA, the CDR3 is TGTGCCACCGATAGAGGGGAGAACACTGAAGCTTTCTTT.

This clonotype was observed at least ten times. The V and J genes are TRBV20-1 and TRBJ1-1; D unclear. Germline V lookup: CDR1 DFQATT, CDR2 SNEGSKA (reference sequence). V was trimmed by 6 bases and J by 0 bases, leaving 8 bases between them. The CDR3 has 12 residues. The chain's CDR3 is CSAVRMNTEAFF. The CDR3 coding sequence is TGCAGTGCGGTCAGAATGAACACTGAAGCTTTCTTT.

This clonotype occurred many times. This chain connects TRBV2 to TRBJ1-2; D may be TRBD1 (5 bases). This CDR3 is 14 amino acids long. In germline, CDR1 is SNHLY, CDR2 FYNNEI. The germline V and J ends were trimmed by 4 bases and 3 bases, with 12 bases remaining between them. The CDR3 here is CASSVLGGDYGYTF. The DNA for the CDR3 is TGTGCCAGCAGTGTTCTTGGAGGGGACTATGGCTACACCTTC.

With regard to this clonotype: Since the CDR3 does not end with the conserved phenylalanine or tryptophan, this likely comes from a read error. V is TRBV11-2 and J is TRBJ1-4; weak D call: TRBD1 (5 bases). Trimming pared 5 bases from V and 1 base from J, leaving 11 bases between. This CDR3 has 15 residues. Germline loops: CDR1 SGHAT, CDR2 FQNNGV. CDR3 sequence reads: CASSLGVGTNEKLFS. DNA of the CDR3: TGTGCCAGCAGCCTAGGGGTCGGAACTAATGAAAAACTGTTTTCT.

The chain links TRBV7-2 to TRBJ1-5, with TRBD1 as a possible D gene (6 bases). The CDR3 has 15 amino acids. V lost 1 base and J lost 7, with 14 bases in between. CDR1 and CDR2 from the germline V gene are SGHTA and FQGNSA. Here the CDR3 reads CASSLDSGRGQPQHF. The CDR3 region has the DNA TGTGCCAGCAGCTTAGATAGCGGGAGGGGGCAGCCCCAGCATTTT.

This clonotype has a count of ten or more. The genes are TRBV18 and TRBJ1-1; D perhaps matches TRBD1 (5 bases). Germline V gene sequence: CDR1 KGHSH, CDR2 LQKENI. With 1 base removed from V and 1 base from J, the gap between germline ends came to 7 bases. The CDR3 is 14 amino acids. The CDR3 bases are TGTGCCAGCTCACCACTGACAGAGAACACTGAAGCTTTCTTT. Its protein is CASSPLTENTEAFF.